Listed below are T cell receptor beta chains from one sample, sequenced in a study of T-cell memory formation after mild COVID-19. TCRdb reanalysed the 5' RACE reads using MiXCR and keeps one entry per CDR3 protein. The repertoire holds 450,000 or so distinct CDR3 sequences, with over 15% as singletons. The specimen was PBMCs or a T cell subset sorted from them (not recorded which). Receptors were obtained from an adult woman who had mild COVID-19 (a few samples of this study predate the infection). Cell type and time point are not known. Each CDR3 is given with its conserved first and last residue. Each record gives: CDR3 length, D gene, clone size, J gene, V gene, CDR3 DNA, CDR3 protein. The D gene is left open where the match is weak. Not all rows give a size; the values are once, few, many and, for expanded clones, a class.

13	TRBD1	.	TRBJ2-1	TRBV29-1	TGCAGCGTTTCGGACAGGGTCTACAATGAGCAGTTCTTC	CSVSDRVYNEQFF
16	TRBD2	few	TRBJ2-7	TRBV13	TGTGCCAGCAGCGCAGGCGGGGGGCGCGGGGCCTACGAGCAGTACTTC	CASSAGGGRGAYEQYF
16	TRBD1	few	TRBJ2-3	TRBV5-1	TGCGCCAGCAGCCCCGGACAGGGGGTCAGCACAGATACGCAGTATTTT	CASSPGQGVSTDTQYF
15	.	.	TRBJ1-5	TRBV3-1	TGTGCCAGCAGCCTCGACGGAGGTGTCCTTCAGCCCCAGCATTTT	CASSLDGGVLQPQHF
17	TRBD1	.	TRBJ2-4	TRBV12-3/TRBV12-4	TGTGCCAGCAGTCCACGTTGGGGACAGGGGTTCCACGTGGTTCAGTACTTC	CASSPRWGQGFHVVQYF
16	TRBD1	few	TRBJ2-5	TRBV12-3/TRBV12-4	TGTGCCAGCAGTCCCCGACAGGGTAGATCGGAAGAGACCCAGTACTTC	CASSPRQGRSEETQYF
15	TRBD1	.	TRBJ2-1	TRBV20-1	TGCAGTGCTCCTCTGGGACAGGGTTCCTACAATGAGCAGTTCTTC	CSAPLGQGSYNEQFF
14	.	few	TRBJ2-2	TRBV4-2	TGTGCCAGCAGCCAAGCACAGGTGGGCGGGGAGCTGTTTTTT	CASSQAQVGGELFF
13	TRBD1	few	TRBJ1-2	TRBV6-5	TGTGCCAGCTTAGACAGGGCTGGCTATGGCTACACCTTC	CASLDRAGYGYTF
14	.	.	TRBJ2-1	TRBV7-3	TGTGCCAGCAGCTTATACGGGAATGGAGATGAGCAGTTCTTC	CASSLYGNGDEQFF
13	.	.	TRBJ2-7	TRBV19	TGTGCCAGTAGTCCCAGGGAGACCGACGAGCAGTACTTC	CASSPRETDEQYF
17	.	.	TRBJ1-5	TRBV15	TGTGCCACCAGCAGAGGGATTGGGCAGGGAGGCAATCAGCCCCAGCATTTT	CATSRGIGQGGNQPQHF
12	TRBD1	few	TRBJ2-7	TRBV14	TGTGCCAGCAGCCAAGGGACAGGGGGCCTGTACTTC	CASSQGTGGLYF
10	.	few	TRBJ2-3	TRBV19	TGTGCTACGACCGGAGATACGCAGTATTTT	CATTGDTQYF
14	TRBD2	.	TRBJ2-1	TRBV10-3	TGTGCCATTAAAGCCGGGACTAGCTGGAATGAGCAGTTCTTC	CAIKAGTSWNEQFF
17	TRBD2	few	TRBJ2-7	TRBV4-3	TGCGCCAGCAGCCAAATGTCTCCCGGGACTAGTCCCTACGAGCAGTACTTC	CASSQMSPGTSPYEQYF
13	.	.	TRBJ2-7	TRBV20-1	TGCAGTGCTAGAGTTTCTCCGGACTACGAGCAGTACTTC	CSARVSPDYEQYF
13	.	many	TRBJ1-1	TRBV7-9	TGTGCCAGCTCACCCCCTGCAAACACTGAAGCTTTCTTT	CASSPPANTEAFF
14	TRBD1	.	TRBJ2-7	TRBV6-5	TGTGCCAGCAGGGATAGACAGGGGCCCTACGAGCAGTACTTC	CASRDRQGPYEQYF
13	.	.	TRBJ2-5	TRBV18	TGTGCCAGCTCACCAGTATTCCAAGAGACCCAGTACTTC	CASSPVFQETQYF
13	.	.	TRBJ1-1	TRBV4-2	TGTGCCAGCAGCCAAGGGACAGCCACTGAAGCTTTCTTT	CASSQGTATEAFF
14	TRBD1	few	TRBJ2-3	TRBV20-1	TGCAGTGCTAGAGATGGACAGGGGATAGATACGCAGTATTTT	CSARDGQGIDTQYF
13	TRBD2	.	TRBJ2-1	TRBV30	TGTGCCTGGGGACTAGCCCCGGGTAATGAGCAGTTCTTC	CAWGLAPGNEQFF